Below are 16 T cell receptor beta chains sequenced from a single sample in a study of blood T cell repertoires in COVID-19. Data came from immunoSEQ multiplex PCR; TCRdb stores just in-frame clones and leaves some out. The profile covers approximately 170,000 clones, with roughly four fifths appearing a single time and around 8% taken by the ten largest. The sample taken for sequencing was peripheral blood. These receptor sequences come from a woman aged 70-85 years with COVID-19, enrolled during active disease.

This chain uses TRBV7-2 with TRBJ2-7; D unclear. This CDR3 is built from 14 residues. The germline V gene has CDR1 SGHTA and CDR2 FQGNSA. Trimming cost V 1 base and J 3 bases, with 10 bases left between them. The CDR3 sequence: CASSLVRSRYEQYF. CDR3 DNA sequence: TGTGCCAGCAGCTTAGTTCGGTCCCGCTACGAGCAGTACTTC.

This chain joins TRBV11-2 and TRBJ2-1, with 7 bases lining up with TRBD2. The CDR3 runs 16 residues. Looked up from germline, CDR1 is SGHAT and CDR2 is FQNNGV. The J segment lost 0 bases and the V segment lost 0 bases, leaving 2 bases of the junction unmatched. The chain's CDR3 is CASSLDSGYSYNEQFF. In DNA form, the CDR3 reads TGTGCCAGCAGCTTAGATAGCGGGTACTCCTACAATGAGCAGTTCTTC.

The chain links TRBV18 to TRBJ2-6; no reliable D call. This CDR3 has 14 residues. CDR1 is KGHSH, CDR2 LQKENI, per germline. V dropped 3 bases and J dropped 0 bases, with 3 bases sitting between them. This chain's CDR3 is CASSPYSGANVLTF. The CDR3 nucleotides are TGTGCCAGCTCACCCTACTCTGGGGCCAACGTCCTGACTTTC. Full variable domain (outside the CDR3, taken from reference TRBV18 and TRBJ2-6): NAGVMQNPRHLVRRRGQEARLRCSPMKGHSHVYWYRQLPEEGLKFMVYLQKENIIDESGMPKERFSAEFPKEGPSILRIQQVVRGDSAAYFCASSPYSGANVLTFGAGSRLTVL.

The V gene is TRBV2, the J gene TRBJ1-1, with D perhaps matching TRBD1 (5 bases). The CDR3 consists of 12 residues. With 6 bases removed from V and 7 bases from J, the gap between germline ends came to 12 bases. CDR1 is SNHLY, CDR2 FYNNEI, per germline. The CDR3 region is CASRVSQVEAFF. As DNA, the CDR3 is TGTGCCAGCAGGGTTTCACAGGTTGAAGCTTTCTTT. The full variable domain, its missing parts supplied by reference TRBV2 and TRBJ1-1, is EPEVTQTPSHQVTQMGQEVILRCVPISNHLYFYWYRQILGQKVEFLVSFYNNEISEKSEIFDDQFSVERPDGSNFTLKIRSTKLEDSAMYFCASRVSQVEAFFGQGTRLTVV.

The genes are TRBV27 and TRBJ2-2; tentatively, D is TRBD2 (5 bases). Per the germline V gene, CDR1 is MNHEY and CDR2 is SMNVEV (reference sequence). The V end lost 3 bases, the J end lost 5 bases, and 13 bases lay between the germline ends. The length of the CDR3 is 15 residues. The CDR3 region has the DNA TGTGCCAGCAGTTTTTGGCTAGCCACAACCGGGGAGCTGTTTTTT. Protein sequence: CASSFWLATTGELFF.

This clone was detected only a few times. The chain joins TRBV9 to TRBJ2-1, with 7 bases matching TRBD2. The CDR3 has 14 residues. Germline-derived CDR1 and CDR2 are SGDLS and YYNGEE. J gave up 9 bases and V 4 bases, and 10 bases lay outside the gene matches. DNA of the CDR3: TGTGCCAGCAGCCTCTCCGGGAGGATAGGTGAGCAGTTCTTC. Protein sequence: CASSLSGRIGEQFF.

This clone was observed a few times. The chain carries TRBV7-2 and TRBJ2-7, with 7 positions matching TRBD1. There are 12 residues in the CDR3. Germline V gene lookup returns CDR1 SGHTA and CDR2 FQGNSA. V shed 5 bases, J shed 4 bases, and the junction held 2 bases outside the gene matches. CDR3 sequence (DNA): TGTGCCAGCAGCAGGGGGCGGTACGAGCAGTACTTC. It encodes CASSRGRYEQYF.

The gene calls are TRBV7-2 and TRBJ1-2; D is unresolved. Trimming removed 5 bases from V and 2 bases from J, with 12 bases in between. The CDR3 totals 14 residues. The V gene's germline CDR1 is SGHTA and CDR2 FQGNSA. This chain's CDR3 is CASSPQWRNYGYTF. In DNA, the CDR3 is TGTGCCAGCAGCCCCCAGTGGAGGAACTATGGCTACACCTTC.

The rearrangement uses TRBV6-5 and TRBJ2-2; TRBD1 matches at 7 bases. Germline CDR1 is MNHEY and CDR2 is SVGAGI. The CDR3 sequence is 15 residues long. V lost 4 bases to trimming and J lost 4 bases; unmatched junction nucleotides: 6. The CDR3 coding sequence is TGTGCCAGCAGTTCGGGACAGACCTTCACCGGGGAGCTGTTTTTT. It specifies CASSSGQTFTGELFF.

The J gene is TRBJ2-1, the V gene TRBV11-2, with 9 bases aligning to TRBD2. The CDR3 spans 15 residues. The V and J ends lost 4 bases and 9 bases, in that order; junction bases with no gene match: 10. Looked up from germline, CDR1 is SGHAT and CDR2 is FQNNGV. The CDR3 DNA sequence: TGTGCCAGCAGCTACCTAGCGGGGTACAATGGTGAGCAGTTCTTC. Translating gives CASSYLAGYNGEQFF.

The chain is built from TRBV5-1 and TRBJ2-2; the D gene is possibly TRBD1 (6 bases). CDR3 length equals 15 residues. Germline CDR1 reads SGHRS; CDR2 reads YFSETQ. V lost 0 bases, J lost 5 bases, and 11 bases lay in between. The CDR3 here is CASSLVSTGTGELFF. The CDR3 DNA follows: TGCGCCAGCAGCTTGGTCTCCACAGGGACCGGGGAGCTGTTTTTT.

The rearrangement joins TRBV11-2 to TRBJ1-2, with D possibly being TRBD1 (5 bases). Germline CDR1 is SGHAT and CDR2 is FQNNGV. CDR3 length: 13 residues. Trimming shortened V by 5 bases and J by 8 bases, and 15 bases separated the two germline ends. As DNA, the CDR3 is TGTGCCAGCAGCCGGGAGGGACTAGGCGGCTACACCTTC. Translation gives CASSREGLGGYTF.

CDR3 amino acids: CASSEPIGGPSSYEQYF. In nucleotides, the CDR3 is TGCGCCAGCAGTGAGCCCATCGGCGGGCCGAGCTCCTACGAGCAGTACTTC. V is TRBV10-1 and J is TRBJ2-7; D may be TRBD2 (5 bases). CDR3 length: 17 residues. In germline, CDR1 is WNHNN, CDR2 SYGVQD (reference sequence). V was cut by 2 bases and J by 0 bases, with 17 bases left in between.

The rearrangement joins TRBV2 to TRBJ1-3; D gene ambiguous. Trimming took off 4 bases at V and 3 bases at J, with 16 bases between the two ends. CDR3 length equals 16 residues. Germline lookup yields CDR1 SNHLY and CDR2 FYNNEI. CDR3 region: CASSAVRGLGGNTIYF. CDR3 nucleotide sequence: TGTGCCAGCAGTGCAGTTCGGGGATTAGGTGGAAACACCATATATTTT.

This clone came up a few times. The CDR3 DNA follows: TGTGCCAGCAGTTACTTGGCTAGCGGGAGGGGTGGCTCCTACAATGAGCAGTTCTTC. It codes for CASSYLASGRGGSYNEQFF. The genes are TRBV6-2 or TRBV6-3 and TRBJ2-1; TRBD2 aligns across 12 bases. Germline trimming cut 1 base from V and 0 bases from J; bases unmatched to any gene: 7. The CDR3 loop spans 19 amino acids. Germline-derived CDR1 and CDR2 are MNHEY and SVGEGT.

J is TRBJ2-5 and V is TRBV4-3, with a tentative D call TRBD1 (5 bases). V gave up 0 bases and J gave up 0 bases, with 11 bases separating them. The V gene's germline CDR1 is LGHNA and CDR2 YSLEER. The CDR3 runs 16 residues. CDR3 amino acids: CASSQDKNRYQETQYF. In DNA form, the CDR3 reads TGCGCCAGCAGCCAAGATAAGAACAGGTACCAAGAGACCCAGTACTTC.